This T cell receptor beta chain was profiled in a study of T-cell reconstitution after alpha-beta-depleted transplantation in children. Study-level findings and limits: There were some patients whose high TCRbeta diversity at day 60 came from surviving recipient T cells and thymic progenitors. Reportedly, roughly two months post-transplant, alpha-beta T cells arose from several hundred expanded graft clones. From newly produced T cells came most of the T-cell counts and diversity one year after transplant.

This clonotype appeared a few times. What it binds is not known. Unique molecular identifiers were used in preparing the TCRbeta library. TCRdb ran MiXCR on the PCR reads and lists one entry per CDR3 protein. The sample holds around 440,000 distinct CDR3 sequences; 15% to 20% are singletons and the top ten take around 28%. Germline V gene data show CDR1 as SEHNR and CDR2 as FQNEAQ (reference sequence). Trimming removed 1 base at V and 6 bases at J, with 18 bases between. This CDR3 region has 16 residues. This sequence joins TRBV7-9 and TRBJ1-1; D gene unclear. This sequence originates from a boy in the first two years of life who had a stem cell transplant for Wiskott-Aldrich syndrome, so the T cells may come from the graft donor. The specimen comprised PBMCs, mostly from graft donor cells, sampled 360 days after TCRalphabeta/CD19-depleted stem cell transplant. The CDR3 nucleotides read TGTGCCAGCAGCTTAGTGCCAGGTCAAGTATTCCCTGAAGCTTTCTTT. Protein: CASSLVPGQVFPEAFF.